Below, 6 T cell receptor beta chains from the same sample are listed, as sequenced in a study of T cell clonality in common variable immunodeficiency. The assay was immunoSEQ multiplex PCR, and TCRdb's table has in-frame clones only and misses some. The table records around 45,000 clones without singletons, the ten largest covering about 0.68%. Sequenced: peripheral blood mononuclear cells. Every receptor here comes from a person aged 18 to 75 in good health.

Incomplete CDR3 DNA: TGTGCCAGCAGCTCCACCTACGAC. Protein: CASSSTYD. In full, the CDR3 is CASSSTYDYTF. This chain connects TRBV7-9 to TRBJ1-2, with D unclear. From the germline J gene comes the end of the CDR3, since the read stops 3 residues before it. CDR3 length: 11 residues. The germline gives CDR1 SEHNR, CDR2 FQNEAQ (reference sequence).

This clone was counted many times. At one end the junction does not follow the germline gene, possibly because of a read error. The read terminates 3 residues ahead of where the CDR3 ends, so the germline J gene completes it. The rearrangement links TRBV5-1 to TRBJ1-1; D might be TRBD1 (6 bases). The germline V gene has CDR1 SGHRS and CDR2 YFSETQ. There are 15 residues in the CDR3. The CDR3 here is CASNSRVGGHTEAFF. CDR3 DNA, as far as it was read: TGTGCCAGCAACTCGCGGGTGGGGGGGCACACTGAA.

This clone was recorded at least ten times. The read gets to within 3 residues of the CDR3 end, and the germline J gene fills in the rest. The chain employs TRBV20-1 and TRBJ2-1; D is possibly TRBD1 (6 bases). V lost 6 bases, J lost 2 bases, and 14 bases lay in between. This CDR3 region has 14 residues. In germline, CDR1 is DFQATT, CDR2 SNEGSKA (reference sequence). The CDR3 protein is CSAIEGDTYNEQFF. The part of the CDR3 DNA that was read is TGCAGTGCGATTGAAGGGGACACCTACAATGAG.

This clone was detected many times. The read falls 3 residues short of the CDR3 end, and the missing part is taken from the germline J gene. The chain couples TRBV20-1 to TRBJ2-7; 10 bases are a match to TRBD2. This CDR3 region has 12 residues. V lost 5 bases, J lost 5 bases, and 3 bases stayed unmatched. Germline lookup yields CDR1 DFQATT and CDR2 SNEGSKA (reference sequence). Partial CDR3 DNA: TGCAGTGCTCCCCTAGCGGGAGACGAG. The encoded protein is CSAPLAGDE. The entire CDR3 protein is CSAPLAGDEQYF.

This clone was counted ten times or more. The CDR3 end falls 3 residues outside the read, so it is completed with the germline J gene. The V call is TRBV19, the J call TRBJ2-6; TRBD2 matches 14 bases. The CDR3 is 17 amino acids. Germline V lookup: CDR1 LNHDA, CDR2 SQIVND (reference sequence). J gave up 2 bases and V 11 bases, and 8 bases lay outside the gene matches. The DNA read from the CDR3 is TGTGCCGCGAATGAGGGACTAGCGGGAGCTGGGGCCAACGTC. The encoded protein is CAANEGLAGAGANV. The whole CDR3 region reads CAANEGLAGAGANVLTF.

There are many counts of this clone. Sequencing ends 3 residues short of the CDR3 end; the germline J gene provides the rest. The chain recombines TRBV20-1 with TRBJ2-7, with a weak D call TRBD2 (7 bases). Between the trimmed V and J ends, which lost 0 bases and 6 bases, there was a span of 21 bases. The CDR3 consists of 16 residues. The germline V gene has CDR1 DFQATT and CDR2 SNEGSKA (reference sequence). The sequenced CDR3 bases are TGCAGTGCTAGAGATACAGGGACTACGACCCACATCGAG. Protein sequence: CSARDTGTTTHIE. The entire CDR3 protein reads CSARDTGTTTHIEQYF.